This T cell receptor beta chain stems from a study of cytomegalovirus exposure and HLA in healthy donors (dated by TCRdb to 2015 to 2018). Regarding the study in general: According to an earlier analysis of 587 of the donors, about 179 million T cells yielded 100 million or so unique TCR beta sequences and approximately 300 Gb of sequence data. An early release covering roughly 580 HLA-typed donors comprised around 300 gigabases of sequencing data and about 90 million unique TCR sequences. Of the 300 to 450 genotyped donors, 75% to 85% were placed in the genetic ancestry cluster associated with self-reported Caucasian donors. The study was designed to test whether signatures of past pathogen exposure could be identified by cataloging public T cell receptors. The T cell repertoires of 700 or so subjects were profiled by immunosequencing and related to cytomegalovirus serostatus. In addition to the first cohort of 650 to 750 subjects, a separate validation cohort of some 120 different subjects was used. To predict cytomegalovirus infection status, the study combined high-throughput TCR immunosequencing, statistical association of individual TCRs with disease status, and machine learning. A later analysis re-examined previously published TCR beta repertoires from more than 550 donors and added high-resolution HLA genotyping to investigate patterns of TCR occurrence. Rather than using new phenotypic data, the later analysis identified candidate immune exposures from TCR beta sequences and from how often those sequences occurred across donors. To decide whether each TCR beta V gene segment behaved as functional or pseudogenic, an earlier analysis of 587 of the donors relied on high-throughput TCR beta sequencing. Donor age, sex, ethnicity and CMV serostatus were collected together with the repertoire data. Genome-wide SNP genotypes for about 65% of the roughly 670 donors were used in a later genetic analysis, which treated that subset as a discovery cohort. Every discovery cohort repertoire had been produced on one sequencing platform. Class I and class II HLA loci were covered by the typing at four-digit resolution. The number of typed donors differed by locus: about 620-640 for A, B, C, DRB1 and DQB1; 522 for DQA1; 606 for DPA1; and some 430 for DPB1. About 5 DR-DQ haplotypes were handled as single units for association and clustering, since linkage in the cohort was strong. Among about 410 genotyped donors of the cohort, an average of roughly 230,000 unique TCR beta nucleotide sequences was sequenced per donor, of which about 18% were non-productive. Findings and caveats that apply to the study as a whole: For the cohort, immune exposure information was limited to CMV serostatus. The classifier was reported to diagnose cytomegalovirus status with high specificity and sensitivity in both the original cohort and the validation cohort. A group of highly shared sequence variants was considered likely to be a technical artifact of the sequencing pipeline. Only TCR beta chains were sequenced in this cohort, and the absence of alpha or paired-chain data limited detectable features. Strong co-occurrence of HLA alleles, especially DR and DQ, made assigning TCR associations to individual alleles difficult. In a later analysis, TCR association rates were found to vary across HLA loci, with the most associated TCRs seen for DRB1 alleles and the fewest for HLA-C alleles. Compared with the roughly 700-donor mean, donors in an Asian-associated ancestry cluster had fewer N-insertions in productive TCRs, according to a later genetic analysis. In a later analysis, around 17,000 TCR beta sequences were associated with specific HLA alleles at a false discovery rate of 0.05. A further reported finding was that TCR beta sequences accurately predicted the HLA-A and HLA-B alleles for most subjects in the first cohort. Correlated functional status among segregating V segments might reflect linkage disequilibrium, but an unknown experimental factor could not be ruled out. According to the authors, the approach could potentially be generalized to other disease states and immunological phenotypes. Presence/absence analyses assumed roughly uniform sequencing depth across donors, an assumption that may not hold. Broadly in line with IMGT annotations, most TCR beta V segments showed up in productive rearrangements about 87% or about 30% of the time in an earlier analysis of around 550 of the donors. Across donors, most TCR sequences were observed very rarely, whereas some public TCRs were present in many individuals. Because counts were too low, around 18 rarely observed V segments, including chromosome 9 orphons, were left out of the earlier analysis of 587 of the donors. A total of about 180 TCR beta chains were listed by the study as associated with cytomegalovirus. Several of the top co-occurrence clusters appeared to be linked to parvovirus B19, influenza, CMV and Epstein-Barr virus, according to a later analysis. According to a later analysis, most CMV-associated TCR beta chains appeared to be HLA-restricted, and the HLA associations seemed to be driven largely by CMV exposure. In vitro tests confirmed that a few of the cytomegalovirus-associated TCR beta chains recognize cytomegalovirus antigens. Because some donors lacked HLA typing at each locus, the association tests relied only on the typed subset. In a later analysis, HLA-associated TCR beta chains showed more clonal expansion and lower generation probabilities than non-associated chains that were equally common. A later genetic analysis associated a missense DCLRE1C variant with V-gene and J-gene trimming of TCR beta chains, and an independent cohort replicated the association.

The cohort comprised some 700 healthy bone marrow donors. At the time of sampling, all cohort members were nominally healthy, though unrecorded immune exposures were likely present. The donor tested CMV seropositive and was one of the 289 seropositive cohort members. A peripheral blood sample was provided by each donor, and peripheral blood mononuclear cells were used for TCR beta sequencing. The Qiagen DNeasy Blood Extraction Kit was used to extract genomic DNA from the blood cell samples. Library construction relied on the immunoSEQ multiplex PCR assay. For the multiplex PCR, a mixture combining 60 forward primers for TCR Vbeta segments and 13 reverse primers for TCR Jbeta segments was used. Amplification of the CDR3 region of rearranged TCR beta genes was performed with a multiplex PCR assay on genomic DNA. On the Illumina HiSeq System, the amplified TCR beta libraries were sequenced as 87-base-pair reads. As for the authors' bioinformatics: A later analysis tallied 80 million to 95 million unique TCR beta chains across the 666 repertoires, and approximately 11 million of those chains were shared by two or more donors. Raw reads were error-corrected and collapsed into unique sequences with a nearest-neighbor algorithm that merged closely related sequences to remove PCR and sequencing errors. V, D and J gene segments were assigned by aligning CDR3 sequences to IMGT reference sequences. For a sequence to be retained, at least a six-nucleotide match to both a V gene segment and a J gene segment was required. Rearrangements were classified as productive when the CDR3 lacked stop codons and remained in frame with V and J, and all other rearrangements were classified as non-productive. CDR3 was defined by IMGT convention, running from the second conserved V-encoded cysteine to the conserved J-encoded phenylalanine. Sequences without an unambiguous match to a single V gene segment were excluded from the earlier analysis of approximately 600 of the donors. An earlier analysis of a few hundred of the donors called V segments functional above 56.7% productive rearrangements and segregating when the between-donor standard deviation exceeded 5%. A statistical classification framework was built to diagnose cytomegalovirus status from the catalog of TCR beta chain sequences. In a later analysis, V and J genes were assigned by comparing TCR nucleotide sequences against IMGT/GENE-DB human TR gene sequences. The TCRdist pipeline was used in a later analysis to assign CDR3 sequences and most-parsimonious VDJ recombination scenarios. In a later analysis, each TCR beta chain was defined by its CDR3 amino acid sequence together with its V-gene family, and reads lacking a unique V-gene family were excluded. In a later analysis, 450 to 600 highly shared, low-generation-probability nucleotide sequences were removed to address suspected cross-contamination and a sequencing artifact. In a later analysis, a clonal expansion index for each public chain was calculated from normalized within-repertoire ranks of inferred template counts. A later analysis computed generation probabilities with a VDJ recombination model fitted to out-of-frame rearrangements, and checked the results against IGoR. In a later analysis, TCR-TCR, TCR-HLA and TCR-CMV co-occurrence was scored with hypergeometric tests, and a repertoire-size bias correction was applied to TCR pairs. False discovery rates were estimated in a later analysis by permuting HLA or CMV assignments 20 times. In a later analysis, co-occurring TCRs were grouped with DBSCAN, and TCRdist sequence similarity was added when clustering was performed within HLA-allele-positive subsets. Repertoires with fewer than 30,000 or more than 120,000 public chains, plus five repertoires with anomalous nucleotide sharing, were excluded from co-occurrence clustering. The table comes from immuneACCESS by way of TCRdb, which keeps in-frame sequences with V and J called. Part of the clones is missing from these tables; in studies checked, under half for an unresolved V gene and the rest for unknown reasons. V, J and clone size were drawn from that table, and D and trimming were deduced from the DNA. The sample has around 100,000 clones on record, roughly two thirds of them singletons. Roughly 8.3% of the sample is taken by the ten largest.

Comment on this clone: No antigen is known for it. No much larger clone exists at a distance of one base, and base qualities are not known.

Sequenced input: PBMCs. The TCR comes from a young man in good health and CMV-seropositive.

The bases read TGTGCCAGCAGCTCCGGACTAGGGCAGACCCAGTACTTC. The encoded protein is CASSSGLGQTQYF. In this chain, TRBV5-4 is recombined with TRBJ2-5; TRBD2 matches 7 bases in the middle. From cysteine to phenylalanine, the CDR3 is 13 amino acids long. Only the CDR3 DNA is retained, 39 bases long and in frame from the first base. From the germline V gene (reference sequence), CDR1 is SGHNT and CDR2 is YYREEE. The germline V end is reduced by 3 bases and the J end by 6 bases; junction bases left unmatched: 5.